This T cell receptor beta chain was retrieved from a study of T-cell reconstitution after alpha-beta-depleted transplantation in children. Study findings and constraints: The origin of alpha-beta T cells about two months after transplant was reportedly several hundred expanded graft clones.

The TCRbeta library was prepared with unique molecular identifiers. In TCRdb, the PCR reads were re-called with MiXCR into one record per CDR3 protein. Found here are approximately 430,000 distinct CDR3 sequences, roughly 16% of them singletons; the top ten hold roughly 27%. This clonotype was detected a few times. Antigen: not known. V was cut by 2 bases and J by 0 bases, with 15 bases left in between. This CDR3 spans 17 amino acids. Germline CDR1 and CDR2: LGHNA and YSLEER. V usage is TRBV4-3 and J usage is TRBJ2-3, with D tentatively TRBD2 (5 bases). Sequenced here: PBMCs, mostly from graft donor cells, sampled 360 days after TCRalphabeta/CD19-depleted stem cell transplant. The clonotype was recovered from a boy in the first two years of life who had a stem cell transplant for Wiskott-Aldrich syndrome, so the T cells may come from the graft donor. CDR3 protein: CASSQLPGILSTDTQYF. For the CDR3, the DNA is TGCGCCAGCAGCCAACTACCGGGAATCCTTAGCACAGATACGCAGTATTTT.